A single sample gave rise to the 23 T cell receptor beta chains below, sequenced in a study of T cell repertoires and HLA-DP antigens. Antigen specificity for these receptors is unknown. TCRdb keeps only in-frame clones here, not all; method: immunoSEQ multiplex PCR. The table shows about 73,000 clones, with 80% occurring only once. Sequencing used CD4+ T cells from PBMCs. The receptors derive from a man between 60 and 75 years old in good health and CMV-seronegative.

The V and J genes are TRBV6-1 and TRBJ2-3, with 10 bases lining up with TRBD2. The CDR3 is 15 residues long. The germline CDR1 and CDR2 sequences are MNHNS and SASEGT. The trim removed 6 bases at V and 4 bases at J, leaving 7 bases unmatched. The CDR3 sequence is CASRGAGGRSDTQYF. The CDR3 DNA is TGTGCCAGCAGGGGAGCGGGGGGGCGATCAGATACGCAGTATTTT.

CDR3 nucleotide sequence: TGCGCCAGCACGCGGGACCTGTACACTGAAGCTTTCTTT. Translating gives CASTRDLYTEAFF. The V call is TRBV10-2, the J call TRBJ1-1; TRBD1 is a possible D gene (5 bases). Germline CDR1 is WSHSY and CDR2 is SAAADI. The CDR3 is made up of 13 amino acids. Between the trimmed V and J ends, which lost 7 bases and 3 bases, there was a span of 12 bases.

V is TRBV30 and J is TRBJ1-2; D remains unclear. The CDR3 runs to 12 residues. Trimming cost V 2 bases and J 3 bases, with 7 bases left between them. Germline values: CDR1 GTSNPN, CDR2 SVGIG (reference sequence). The CDR3 DNA sequence: TGTGCCTGGAGTAGAGAGGACTATGGCTACACCTTC. This translates into CAWSREDYGYTF. Full variable domain (remainder filled in from reference TRBV30 and TRBJ1-2): SQTIHQWPATLVQPVGSPLSLECTVEGTSNPNLYWYRQAAGRGLQLLFYSVGIGQISSEVPQNLSASRPQDRQFILSSKKLLLSDSGFYLCAWSREDYGYTFGSGTRLTVV.

V usage is TRBV5-6 and J usage is TRBJ2-7, with TRBD2 matching over 7 bases. Germline assignment: CDR1 SGHDT and CDR2 YYEEEE. This CDR3 has 16 residues. J was trimmed by 0 bases and V by 3 bases; bases with no gene match: 9. In DNA, the CDR3 is TGTGCCAGCAGCTCAAACGGGAGGTCGAGCTCCTACGAGCAGTACGTC. Translated, it gives CASSSNGRSSSYEQYV.

V is TRBV5-4 and J is TRBJ2-1, with 11 bases identical to TRBD2. The trim removed 3 bases at V and 7 bases at J, leaving 9 bases unmatched. The CDR3 has 16 residues. Germline V gene lookup returns CDR1 SGHNT and CDR2 YYREEE (reference sequence). CDR3 in DNA: TGTGCCAGCAGCTCCCCCCTAGCGGGGGGACTAAATGAGCAGTTCTTC. As protein: CASSSPLAGGLNEQFF.

This clone was detected a few times. V usage is TRBV19 and J usage is TRBJ1-5; no clear D. Trimming left V 6 bases short and J 1 base short, with 16 bases between. Germline CDR1 LNHDA, CDR2 SQIVND (reference sequence). The CDR3 runs 16 residues. In DNA form, the CDR3 reads TGTGCCAGTAGGCCGCGTCCGATTGACAGCAATCAGCCCCAGCATTTT. Translated, it gives CASRPRPIDSNQPQHF.

The rearrangement joins TRBV5-6 to TRBJ1-4; TRBD1 might be the D (6 bases). V dropped 3 bases and J dropped 10 bases, with 10 bases sitting between them. Germline V CDR1 and CDR2: SGHDT, YYEEEE. The CDR3 consists of 12 residues. The CDR3 DNA reads TGTGCCAGCAGCTATGGGGGCGGAAAACTGTTTTTT. This encodes CASSYGGGKLFF.

This clone was picked up a small number of times. The rearrangement uses TRBV6-6 and TRBJ2-1; a weak D match, TRBD2 (6 bases). The CDR3 runs 13 residues. Trimming pared 10 bases from V and 3 bases from J, leaving 13 bases between. Germline V gene lookup returns CDR1 MNHNY and CDR2 SVGAGI (reference sequence). CDR3 nucleotides: TGTGCCATCACTTCGGAGGGCTACAATGAGCAGTTCTTC. This translates into CAITSEGYNEQFF.

The V gene is TRBV5-4, the J gene TRBJ2-5; 12 nucleotides line up with TRBD2. Germline CDR1 reads SGHNT; CDR2 reads YYREEE (reference sequence). This CDR3 has 19 amino acids. Trimming removed 7 bases from V and 6 bases from J; junction bases left unmatched: 22. CDR3 protein: CASGIMTLAGGLDGKTQYF. For the CDR3, the DNA is TGTGCCAGCGGGATCATGACCCTAGCGGGAGGGCTGGATGGGAAGACCCAGTACTTC.

The chain has TRBV7-2 and TRBJ2-7; either TRBD1 or TRBD2 may fit D (5 bases each). Per the germline V gene, CDR1 is SGHTA and CDR2 is FQGNSA. V lost 0 bases and J 7 bases, leaving 10 bases between the germline ends. This CDR3 is 13 amino acids long. The CDR3: CASSLAGTSEQYF. The DNA for the CDR3 is TGTGCCAGCAGCTTAGCGGGGACGTCTGAGCAGTACTTC.

V and J are TRBV7-2 and TRBJ1-2; no clear D gene. The CDR3 has 16 amino acids. Germline lookup yields CDR1 SGHTA and CDR2 FQGNSA. The germline V and J ends were trimmed by 0 bases and 0 bases, with 11 bases remaining between them. The CDR3 loop is CASSLALGGSNYGYTF. The CDR3 coding sequence is TGTGCCAGCAGCTTAGCGTTGGGCGGCTCTAACTATGGCTACACCTTC.

The table lists this clone with a few counts. The chain has TRBV19 and TRBJ1-1; TRBD1 matches at 8 bases. The CDR3 consists of 14 residues. V lost 3 bases, J lost 2 bases, and 2 bases stayed unmatched. Germline V gene data show CDR1 as LNHDA and CDR2 as SQIVND (reference sequence). The DNA for the CDR3 is TGTGCCAGTAGTATGGACAGGGTCAACACTGAAGCTTTCTTT. It codes for CASSMDRVNTEAFF.

This clone has just a few counts. The chain has TRBV6-5 and TRBJ1-2; tentatively, D is TRBD1 (5 bases). V was pared by 4 bases and J by 2 bases, with 14 bases between. Germline CDR1 is MNHEY and CDR2 is SVGAGI. The CDR3 is 15 amino acids. CDR3 nucleotide sequence: TGTGCCAGCAGTTCCCCGGGACTCCAAAACTATGGCTACACCTTC. Translation gives CASSSPGLQNYGYTF.

The chain couples TRBV6-1 to TRBJ1-1, with D possibly being TRBD1 (5 bases). The germline V gene encodes CDR1 MNHNS and CDR2 SASEGT. There are 15 residues in the CDR3. V was trimmed by 4 bases and J by 1 base, leaving 13 bases between them. The CDR3 region is CASSVLSGTNTEAFF. The DNA of the CDR3 is TGTGCCAGCAGTGTTCTATCAGGGACGAACACTGAAGCTTTCTTT.

The genes are TRBV5-4 and TRBJ1-5; D unresolved. This CDR3 has 13 amino acids. The ends were cut back, 0 bases at V and 0 bases at J, with 1 base in the middle. Germline V gene lookup returns CDR1 SGHNT and CDR2 YYREEE (reference sequence). CDR3 sequence (DNA): TGTGCCAGCAGCTTGGATAGCAATCAGCCCCAGCATTTT. Residues: CASSLDSNQPQHF.

This clone appeared many times. The chain has TRBV6-1 and TRBJ1-5; a possible D gene is TRBD1 (6 bases). V gave up 6 bases and J gave up 7 bases, with 19 bases separating them. From germline, CDR1 is MNHNS and CDR2 SASEGT. This CDR3 contains 15 residues. CDR3 nucleotide sequence: TGTGCCAGCAGGACTATGGGGGGCTTACGGCAGCCCCAGCATTTT. Translating it yields CASRTMGGLRQPQHF.

This chain links TRBV29-1 with TRBJ1-5; D may be TRBD1 (5 bases). Trimming removed 4 bases at V and 6 bases at J, with 16 bases between. Germline V gives CDR1 SQVTM, CDR2 ANQGSEA. The CDR3 spans 14 residues. CDR3 bases: TGCAGCGTTGTAGTTTCAGGGTCCAGTCAGCCCCAGCATTTT. Protein sequence: CSVVVSGSSQPQHF.

The V and J genes are TRBV6-1 and TRBJ2-3, with D tentatively TRBD2 (6 bases). V shed 0 bases and J shed 4 bases, with 14 bases lying between them. This CDR3 contains 16 residues. Germline values: CDR1 MNHNS, CDR2 SASEGT. This CDR3 is CASSEAGGAGSDTQYF. CDR3 sequence (DNA): TGTGCCAGCAGTGAAGCGGGGGGAGCGGGCTCAGATACGCAGTATTTT.

J is TRBJ1-6 and V is TRBV27; TRBD1 is a possible D gene (5 bases). The V end was cut by 4 bases, the J end by 6 bases, with 13 bases between. Germline CDR1 is MNHEY and CDR2 is SMNVEV (reference sequence). The CDR3 is 15 residues long. DNA for the CDR3: TGTGCCAGCAGTTGGGGGTTTGGGAGTAATTCACCCCTCCACTTT. It is translated as CASSWGFGSNSPLHF.

This clone was found a few times. The chain employs TRBV6-5 and TRBJ2-2, with unresolved D. The germline V gene encodes CDR1 MNHEY and CDR2 SVGAGI. V was shortened by 6 bases and J by 5 bases, with 7 bases between the two germline ends. The CDR3 has 12 residues. CDR3 residues: CASRLGTGELFF. The DNA of the CDR3 is TGTGCCAGCAGGTTAGGGACCGGGGAGCTGTTTTTT.

V usage is TRBV15 and J usage is TRBJ1-5; 7 nucleotides agree with TRBD1. This CDR3 is 13 amino acids long. The V gene's germline CDR1 is LNHNV and CDR2 YYDKDF (reference sequence). After removal of 6 bases from V and 3 bases from J, the junction contained 2 bases not matched to a gene. The CDR3, as DNA: TGTGCCACCAGTGGGACAGACAATCAGCCCCAGCATTTT. Residues: CATSGTDNQPQHF.

J is TRBJ2-2 and V is TRBV5-1; TRBD1 agrees at 11 bases. The CDR3 spans 15 residues. Germline CDR1 reads SGHRS; CDR2 reads YFSETQ. J gave up 7 bases and V 4 bases, and 6 bases lay outside the gene matches. The CDR3: CASSAGQGAHGELFF. CDR3 DNA: TGCGCCAGCAGCGCCGGACAGGGGGCCCACGGGGAGCTGTTTTTT.

V gene TRBV7-2 combines with J gene TRBJ2-7; the match to TRBD2 covers 7 bases. Germline V CDR1 and CDR2: SGHTA, FQGNSA. The CDR3 length is 14 residues. The CDR3 spells CASSLAASGTPIDV. DNA of the CDR3: TGTGCCAGCAGCTTAGCGGCTAGCGGTACCCCTATCGACGTC.